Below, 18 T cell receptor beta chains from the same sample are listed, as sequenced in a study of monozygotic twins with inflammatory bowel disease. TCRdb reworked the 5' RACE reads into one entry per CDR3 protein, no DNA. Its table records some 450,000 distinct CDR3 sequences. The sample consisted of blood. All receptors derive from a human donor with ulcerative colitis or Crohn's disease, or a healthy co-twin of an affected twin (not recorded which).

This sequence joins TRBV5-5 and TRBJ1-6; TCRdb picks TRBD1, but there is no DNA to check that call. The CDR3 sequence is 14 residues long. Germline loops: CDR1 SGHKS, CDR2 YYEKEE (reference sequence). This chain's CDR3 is CASSSTGSNSPLHF.

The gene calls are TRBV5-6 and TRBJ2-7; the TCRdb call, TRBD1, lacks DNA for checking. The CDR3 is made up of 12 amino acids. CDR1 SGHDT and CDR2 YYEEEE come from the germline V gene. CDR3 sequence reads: CATGYRPGEQYF. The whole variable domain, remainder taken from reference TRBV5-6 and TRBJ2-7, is DAGVTQSPTHLIKTRGQQVTLRCSPKSGHDTVSWYQQALGQGPQFIFQYYEEEERQRGNFPDRFSGHQFPNYSSELNVNALLLGDSALYLCATGYRPGEQYFGPGTRLTVT.

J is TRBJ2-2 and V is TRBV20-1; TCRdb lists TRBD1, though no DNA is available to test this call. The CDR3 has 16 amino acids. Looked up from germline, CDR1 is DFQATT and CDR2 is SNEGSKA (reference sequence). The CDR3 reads CSARDPSGTYTGELFF.

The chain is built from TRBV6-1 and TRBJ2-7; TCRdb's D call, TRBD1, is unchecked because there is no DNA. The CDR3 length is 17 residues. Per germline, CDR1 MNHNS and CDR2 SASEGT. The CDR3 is CASSLLPLDRGLVEQYF.

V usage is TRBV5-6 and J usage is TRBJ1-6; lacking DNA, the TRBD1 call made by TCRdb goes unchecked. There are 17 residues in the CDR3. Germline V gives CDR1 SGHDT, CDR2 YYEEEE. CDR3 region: CASSPGQGSSYNSPLHF. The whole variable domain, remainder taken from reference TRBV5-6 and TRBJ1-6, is DAGVTQSPTHLIKTRGQQVTLRCSPKSGHDTVSWYQQALGQGPQFIFQYYEEEERQRGNFPDRFSGHQFPNYSSELNVNALLLGDSALYLCASSPGQGSSYNSPLHFGNGTRLTVT.

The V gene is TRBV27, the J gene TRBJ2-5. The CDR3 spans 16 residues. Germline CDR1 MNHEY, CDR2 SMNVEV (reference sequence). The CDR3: CASSLKSASYQETQYF.

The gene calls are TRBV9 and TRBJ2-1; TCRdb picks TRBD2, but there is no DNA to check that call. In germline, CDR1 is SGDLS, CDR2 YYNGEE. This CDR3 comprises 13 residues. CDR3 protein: CASSVEGFSEQFF.

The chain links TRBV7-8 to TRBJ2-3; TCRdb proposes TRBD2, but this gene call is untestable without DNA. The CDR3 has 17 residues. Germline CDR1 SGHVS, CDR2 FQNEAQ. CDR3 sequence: CASSSHGTSGVRDTQYF.

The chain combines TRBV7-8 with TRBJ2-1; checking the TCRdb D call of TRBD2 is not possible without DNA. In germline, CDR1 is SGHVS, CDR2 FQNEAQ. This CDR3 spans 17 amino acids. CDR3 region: CASSVSGTSGNRNEQFF. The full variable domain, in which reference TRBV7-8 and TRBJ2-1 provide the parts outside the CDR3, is GAGVSQSPRYKVAKRGQDVALRCDPISGHVSLFWYQQALGQGPEFLTYFQNEAQLDKSGLPSDRFFAERPEGSVSTLKIQRTQQEDSAVYLCASSVSGTSGNRNEQFFGPGTRLTVL.

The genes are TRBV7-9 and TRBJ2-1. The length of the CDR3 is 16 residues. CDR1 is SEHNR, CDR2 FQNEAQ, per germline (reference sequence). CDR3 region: CASSGYSGSSYNEQFF. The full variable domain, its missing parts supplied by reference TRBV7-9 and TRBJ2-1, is DTGVSQNPRHKITKRGQNVTFRCDPISEHNRLYWYRQTLGQGPEFLTYFQNEAQLEKSRLLSDRFSAERPKGSFSTLEIQRTEQGDSAMYLCASSGYSGSSYNEQFFGPGTRLTVL.

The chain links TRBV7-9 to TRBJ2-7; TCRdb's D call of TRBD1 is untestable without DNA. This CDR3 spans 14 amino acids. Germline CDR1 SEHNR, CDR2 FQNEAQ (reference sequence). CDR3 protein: CASSKRDSSYEQYF.

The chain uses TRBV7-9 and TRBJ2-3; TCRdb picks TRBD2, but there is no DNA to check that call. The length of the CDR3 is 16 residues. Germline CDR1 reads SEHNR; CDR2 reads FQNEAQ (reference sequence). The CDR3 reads CASSTRMGRGTDTQYF.

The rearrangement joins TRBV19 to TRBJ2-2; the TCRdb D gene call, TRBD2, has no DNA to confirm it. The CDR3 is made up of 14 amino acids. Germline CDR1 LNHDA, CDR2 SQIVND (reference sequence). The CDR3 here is CASSSGRVAGELFF.

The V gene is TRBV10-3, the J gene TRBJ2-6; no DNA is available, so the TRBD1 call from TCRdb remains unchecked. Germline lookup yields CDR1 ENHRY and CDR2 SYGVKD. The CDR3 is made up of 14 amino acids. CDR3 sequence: CAISTGTGANVLTF.

The CDR3: CSAYKRESGEQFF. This chain uses TRBV20-1 with TRBJ2-1; as DNA is missing, the TRBD2 call by TCRdb cannot be tested. The CDR3 extends over 13 amino acids. Looked up from germline, CDR1 is DFQATT and CDR2 is SNEGSKA (reference sequence).

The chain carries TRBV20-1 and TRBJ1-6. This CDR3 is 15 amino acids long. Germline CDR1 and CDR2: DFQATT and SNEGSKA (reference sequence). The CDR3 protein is CSAREMGSYNSPLHF.

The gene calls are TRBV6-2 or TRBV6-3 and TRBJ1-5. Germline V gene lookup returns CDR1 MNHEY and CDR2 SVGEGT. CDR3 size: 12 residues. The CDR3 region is CASSYLNQPQHF.

The chain's CDR3 is CAISESGQVGNTIYF. The rearrangement uses TRBV10-3 and TRBJ1-3. The length of the CDR3 is 15 residues. Germline V gives CDR1 ENHRY, CDR2 SYGVKD.